This T cell receptor (beta chain) was captured by sequencing in a study of T cell changes during pregnancy in multiple sclerosis. Repertoires were generated with immunoSEQ multiplex PCR, while TCRdb's copy carries only in-frame clones and drops some. The sample lists around 40,000 clones; roughly nine tenths were seen once. Germline CDR1 reads SGHKS; CDR2 reads YYEKEE (reference sequence). CDR3 size: 15 residues. V lost 4 bases and J 0 bases, leaving 11 bases between the germline ends. Sequencing used CD4+ T cells from peripheral blood mononuclear cells, obtained before pregnancy. V usage is TRBV5-5 and J usage is TRBJ1-5; D possibly corresponds to TRBD1 (6 bases). The source is a female donor with multiple sclerosis, enrolled in a pregnancy study. DNA for the CDR3: TGTGCCAGCAGCACAGGGAGTCTTAGCAATCAGCCCCAGCATTTT. Translating it yields CASSTGSLSNQPQHF.